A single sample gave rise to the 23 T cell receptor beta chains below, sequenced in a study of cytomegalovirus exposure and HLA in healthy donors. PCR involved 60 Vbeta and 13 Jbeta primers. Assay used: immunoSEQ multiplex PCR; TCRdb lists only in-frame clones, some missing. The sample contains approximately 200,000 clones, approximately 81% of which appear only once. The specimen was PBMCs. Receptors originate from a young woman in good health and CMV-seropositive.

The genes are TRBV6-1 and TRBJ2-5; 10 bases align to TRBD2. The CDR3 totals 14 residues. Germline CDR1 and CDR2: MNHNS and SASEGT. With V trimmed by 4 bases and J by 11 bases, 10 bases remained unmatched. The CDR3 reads CASSVELAGREQYF. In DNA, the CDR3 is TGTGCCAGCAGTGTTGAACTAGCGGGGAGGGAGCAGTACTTC.

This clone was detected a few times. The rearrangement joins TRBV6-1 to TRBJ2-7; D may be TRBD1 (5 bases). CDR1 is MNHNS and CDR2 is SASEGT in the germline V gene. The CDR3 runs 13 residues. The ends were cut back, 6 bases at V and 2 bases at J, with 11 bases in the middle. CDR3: CASRAGQTYEQYF. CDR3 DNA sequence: TGTGCCAGCAGGGCAGGGCAAACCTACGAGCAGTACTTC.

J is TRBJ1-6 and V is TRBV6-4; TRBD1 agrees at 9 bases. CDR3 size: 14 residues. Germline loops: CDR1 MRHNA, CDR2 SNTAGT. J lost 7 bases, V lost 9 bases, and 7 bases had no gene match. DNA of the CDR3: TGTGCCAGTGGGGTCGGGACAGGGAATTCACCCCTCCACTTT. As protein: CASGVGTGNSPLHF.

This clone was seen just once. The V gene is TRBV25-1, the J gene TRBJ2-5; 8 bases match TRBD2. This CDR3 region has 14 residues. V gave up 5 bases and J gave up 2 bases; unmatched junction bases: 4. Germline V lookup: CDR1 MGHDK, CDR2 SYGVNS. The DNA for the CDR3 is TGTGCCAGCAGTTTCGGGGGGGGACAAGAGACCCAGTACTTC. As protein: CASSFGGGQETQYF.

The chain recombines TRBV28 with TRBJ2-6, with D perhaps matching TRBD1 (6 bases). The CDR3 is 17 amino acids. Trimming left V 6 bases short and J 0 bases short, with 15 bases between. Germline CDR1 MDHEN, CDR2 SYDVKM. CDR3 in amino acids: CASSPGDLSSGANVLTF. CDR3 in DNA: TGTGCCAGCAGCCCAGGGGACCTGAGCTCTGGGGCCAACGTCCTGACTTTC.

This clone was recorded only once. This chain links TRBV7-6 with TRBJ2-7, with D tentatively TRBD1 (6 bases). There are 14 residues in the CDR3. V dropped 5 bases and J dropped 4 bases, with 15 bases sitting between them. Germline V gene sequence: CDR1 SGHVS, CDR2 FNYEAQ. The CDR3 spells CASSTGQLVYEQYF. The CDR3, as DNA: TGTGCCAGCAGCACTGGACAGCTAGTATACGAGCAGTACTTC.

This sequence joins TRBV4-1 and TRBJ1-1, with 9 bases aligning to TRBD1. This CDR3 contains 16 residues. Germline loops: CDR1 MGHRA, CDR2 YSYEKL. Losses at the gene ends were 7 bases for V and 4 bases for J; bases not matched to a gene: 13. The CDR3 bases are TGCGCCAGCACCTTGGACAGGGGACTAGGTGGCACTGAAGCTTTCTTT. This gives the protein CASTLDRGLGGTEAFF.

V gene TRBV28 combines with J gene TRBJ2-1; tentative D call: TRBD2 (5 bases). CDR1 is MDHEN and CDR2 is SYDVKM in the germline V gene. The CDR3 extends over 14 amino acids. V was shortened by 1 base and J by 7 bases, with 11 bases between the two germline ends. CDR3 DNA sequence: TGTGCCAGCAGTTTATTAGCGACCGCAAATGAGCAGTTCTTC. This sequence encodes CASSLLATANEQFF.

In nucleotides, the CDR3 is TGTGCCAGCAGCGTGGGACAGAATAATTCACCCCTCCACTTT. This translates into CASSVGQNNSPLHF. The chain recombines TRBV9 with TRBJ1-6; TRBD1 agrees at 7 bases. The CDR3 is made up of 14 amino acids. Germline V CDR1 and CDR2: SGDLS, YYNGEE. V lost 2 bases, J lost 5 bases, and 1 base stayed unmatched.

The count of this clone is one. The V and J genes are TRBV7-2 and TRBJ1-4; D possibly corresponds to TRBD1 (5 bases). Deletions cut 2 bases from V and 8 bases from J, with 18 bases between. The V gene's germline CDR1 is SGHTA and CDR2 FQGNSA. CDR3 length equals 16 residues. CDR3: CASSLRQGWVREKLFF. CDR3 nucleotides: TGTGCCAGCAGCTTACGGCAGGGATGGGTTCGGGAAAAACTGTTTTTT.

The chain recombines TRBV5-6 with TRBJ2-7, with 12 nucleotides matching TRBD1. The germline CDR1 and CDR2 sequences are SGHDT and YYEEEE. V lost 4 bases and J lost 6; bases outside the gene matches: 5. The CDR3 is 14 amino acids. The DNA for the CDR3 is TGTGCCAGCAGCAGGGGACAGGGGGCGCTCGAGCAGTACTTC. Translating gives CASSRGQGALEQYF.

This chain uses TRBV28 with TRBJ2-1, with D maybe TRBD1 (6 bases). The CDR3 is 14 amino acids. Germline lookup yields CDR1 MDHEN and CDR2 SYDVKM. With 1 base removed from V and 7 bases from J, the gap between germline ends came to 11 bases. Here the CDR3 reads CASSLFTGWNEQFF. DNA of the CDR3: TGTGCCAGCAGTTTATTTACAGGGTGGAATGAGCAGTTCTTC.

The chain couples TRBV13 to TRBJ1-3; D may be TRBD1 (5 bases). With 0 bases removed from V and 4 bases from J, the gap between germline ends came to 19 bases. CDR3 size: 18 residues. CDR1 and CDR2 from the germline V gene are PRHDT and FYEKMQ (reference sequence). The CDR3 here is CASSLGQGNRFSGNTIYF. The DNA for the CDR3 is TGTGCCAGCAGCTTAGGTCAGGGAAATAGATTTTCAGGAAACACCATATATTTT.

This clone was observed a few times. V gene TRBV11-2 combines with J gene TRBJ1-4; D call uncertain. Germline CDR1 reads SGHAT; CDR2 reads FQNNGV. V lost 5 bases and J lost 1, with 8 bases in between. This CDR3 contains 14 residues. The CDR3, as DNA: TGTGCCAGCAGCCCTGTCAGAACTAATGAAAAACTGTTTTTT. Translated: CASSPVRTNEKLFF. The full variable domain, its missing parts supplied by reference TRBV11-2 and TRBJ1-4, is EAGVAQSPRYKIIEKRQSVAFWCNPISGHATLYWYQQILGQGPKLLIQFQNNGVVDDSQLPKDRFSAERLKGVDSTLKIQPAKLEDSAVYLCASSPVRTNEKLFFGSGTQLSVL.

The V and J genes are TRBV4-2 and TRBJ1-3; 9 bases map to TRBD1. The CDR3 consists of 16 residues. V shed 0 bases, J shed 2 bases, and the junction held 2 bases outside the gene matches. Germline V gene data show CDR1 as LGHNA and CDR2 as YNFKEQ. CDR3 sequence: CASSQEWTGAGNTIYF. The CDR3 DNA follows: TGTGCCAGCAGCCAAGAGTGGACAGGGGCTGGAAACACCATATATTTT.

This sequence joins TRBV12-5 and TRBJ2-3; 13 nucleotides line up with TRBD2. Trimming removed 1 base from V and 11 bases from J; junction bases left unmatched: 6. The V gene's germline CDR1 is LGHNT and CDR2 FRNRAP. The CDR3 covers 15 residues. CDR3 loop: CASGLGRTSGGQQYF. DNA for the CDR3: TGTGCTAGTGGTTTGGGAAGGACTAGCGGGGGACAGCAGTATTTT.

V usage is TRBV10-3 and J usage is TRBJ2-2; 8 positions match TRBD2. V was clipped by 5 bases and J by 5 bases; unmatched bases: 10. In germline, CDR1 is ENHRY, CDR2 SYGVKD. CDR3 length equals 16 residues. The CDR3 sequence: CAISSSSGGRTGELFF. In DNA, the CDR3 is TGTGCCATCAGTTCCTCGAGCGGGGGTCGGACCGGGGAGCTGTTTTTT.

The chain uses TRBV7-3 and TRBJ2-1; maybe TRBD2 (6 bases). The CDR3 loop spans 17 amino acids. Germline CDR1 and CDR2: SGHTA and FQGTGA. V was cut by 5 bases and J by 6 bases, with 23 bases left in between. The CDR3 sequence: CASSQNSPGTLSNEQFF. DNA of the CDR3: TGTGCCAGCAGCCAGAACTCACCCGGGACTCTGAGCAATGAGCAGTTCTTC.

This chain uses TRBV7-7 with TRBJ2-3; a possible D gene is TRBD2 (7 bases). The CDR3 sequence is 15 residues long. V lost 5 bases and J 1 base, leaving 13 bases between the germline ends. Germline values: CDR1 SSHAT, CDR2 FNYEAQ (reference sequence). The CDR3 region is CASSQSGGRTDTQYF. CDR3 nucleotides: TGTGCCAGCAGCCAATCCGGGGGGCGCACAGATACGCAGTATTTT.

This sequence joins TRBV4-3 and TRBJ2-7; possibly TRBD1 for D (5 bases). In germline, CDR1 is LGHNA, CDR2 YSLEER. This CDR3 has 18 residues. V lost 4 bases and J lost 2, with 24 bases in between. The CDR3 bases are TGCGCCAGCAGCCCGCAGGTTTCAGGGAAAGTACGGCCCTACGAGCAGTACGTC. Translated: CASSPQVSGKVRPYEQYV.

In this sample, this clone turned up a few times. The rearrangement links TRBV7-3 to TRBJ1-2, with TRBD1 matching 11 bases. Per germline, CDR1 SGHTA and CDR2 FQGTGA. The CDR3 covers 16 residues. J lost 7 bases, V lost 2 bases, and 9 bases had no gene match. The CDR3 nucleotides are TGTGCCAGCAGCTTATACGCCGGACAGGGGGCGGGTGGCTACACCTTC. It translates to CASSLYAGQGAGGYTF.

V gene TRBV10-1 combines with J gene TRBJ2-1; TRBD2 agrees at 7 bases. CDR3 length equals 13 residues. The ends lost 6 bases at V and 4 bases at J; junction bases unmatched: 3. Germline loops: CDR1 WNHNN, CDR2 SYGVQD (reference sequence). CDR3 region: CASRASGYNEQFF. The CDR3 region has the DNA TGCGCCAGCAGAGCTAGCGGTTACAATGAGCAGTTCTTC.

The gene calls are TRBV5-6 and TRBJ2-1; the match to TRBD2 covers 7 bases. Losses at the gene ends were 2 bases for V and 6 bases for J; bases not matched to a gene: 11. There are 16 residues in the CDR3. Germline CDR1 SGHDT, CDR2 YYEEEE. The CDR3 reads CASSFSHLAAVNEQFF. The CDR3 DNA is TGTGCCAGCAGCTTCAGTCACCTAGCGGCTGTCAATGAGCAGTTCTTC.